The clone carrying this TCR beta chain was seen ten or more times. The antigen remains undetermined. The data belong to a study of Graves' ophthalmopathy and Graves' hyperthyroidism. Study as a whole: A follow-up of 18 months without ophthalmopathy meant that hyperthyroidism was stable.

Findings and caveats of the study: Using a 13-signature model, the authors split ophthalmopathy from stable hyperthyroidism, with around 89% sensitivity and approximately 78% specificity. Most expanded clonotypes in thyroid above 0.001 frequency also showed up in blood.

Researchers took RNA transcripts and amplified TCR beta CDR3 regions from them. The workflow started with a first-round RT-PCR run with HTBI primers and then moved on to a second-round multiplex PCR. Each CDR3 protein gets one entry after TCRdb re-called the multiplex PCR reads with MiXCR. Of 900,000 to 1,200,000 distinct CDR3 sequences listed, approximately 35% are singletons. If patients had other autoimmune diseases, uncontrolled infections, pregnancy or lactation, they were excluded. CDR1 is MNHEY and CDR2 is SVGAGI in the germline V gene. This CDR3 has 14 residues. V lost 7 bases and J lost 7, with 19 bases in between.

The chain has TRBV6-5 and TRBJ2-5; a possible D gene is TRBD2 (6 bases). The TCR comes from an adult man with Graves' hyperthyroidism. Sequenced sample: peripheral blood or thyroid tissue (not recorded which). The CDR3, as DNA: TGTGCCAGCATGGAGGAGGGCCGCCCGGCGACCCAGTACTTC. The encoded protein is CASMEEGRPATQYF.